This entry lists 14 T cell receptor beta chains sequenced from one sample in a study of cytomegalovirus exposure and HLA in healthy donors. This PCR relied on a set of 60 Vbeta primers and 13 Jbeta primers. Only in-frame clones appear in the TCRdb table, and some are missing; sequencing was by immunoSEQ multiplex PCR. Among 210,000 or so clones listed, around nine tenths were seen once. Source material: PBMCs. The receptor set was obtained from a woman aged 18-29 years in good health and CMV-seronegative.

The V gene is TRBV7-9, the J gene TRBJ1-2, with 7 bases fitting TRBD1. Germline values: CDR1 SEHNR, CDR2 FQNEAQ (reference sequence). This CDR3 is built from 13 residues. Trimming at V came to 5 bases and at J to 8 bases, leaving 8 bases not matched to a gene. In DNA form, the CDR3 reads TGTGCCAGCAGCCACGACAGGGTAGACGGCTACACCTTC. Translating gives CASSHDRVDGYTF.

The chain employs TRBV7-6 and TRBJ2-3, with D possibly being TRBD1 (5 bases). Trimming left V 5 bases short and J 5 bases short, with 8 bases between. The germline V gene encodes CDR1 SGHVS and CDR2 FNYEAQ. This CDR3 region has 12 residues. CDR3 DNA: TGTGCCAGCAGCCCAACAGGAGATACGCAGTATTTT. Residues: CASSPTGDTQYF.

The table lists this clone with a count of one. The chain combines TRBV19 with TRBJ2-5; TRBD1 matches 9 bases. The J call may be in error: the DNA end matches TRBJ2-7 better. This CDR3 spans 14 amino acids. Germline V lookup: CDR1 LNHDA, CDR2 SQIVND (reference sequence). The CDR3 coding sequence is TGTGCCAGTAGTGCCGGGACAGGGTCCTACGAGCAGTACTTC. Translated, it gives CASSAGTGSYEQYF.

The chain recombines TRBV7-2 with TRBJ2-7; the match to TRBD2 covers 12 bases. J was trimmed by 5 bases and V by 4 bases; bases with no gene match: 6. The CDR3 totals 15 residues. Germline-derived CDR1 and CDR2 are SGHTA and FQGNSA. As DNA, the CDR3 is TGTGCCAGCAGCTCCCTAGCGGGGGGGCCAGACGAGCAGTACTTC. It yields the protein CASSSLAGGPDEQYF.

The CDR3 region has the DNA TGTGCCAGCAGCCCGACAGGGGGAAATCAGCCCCAGCATTTT. It is translated as CASSPTGGNQPQHF. This chain uses TRBV4-2 with TRBJ1-5; 9 nucleotides match TRBD1. With 4 bases clipped from V and 4 bases from J, the junction kept 2 bases outside the gene matches. CDR1 and CDR2 (germline): LGHNA, YNFKEQ. This CDR3 has 14 residues.

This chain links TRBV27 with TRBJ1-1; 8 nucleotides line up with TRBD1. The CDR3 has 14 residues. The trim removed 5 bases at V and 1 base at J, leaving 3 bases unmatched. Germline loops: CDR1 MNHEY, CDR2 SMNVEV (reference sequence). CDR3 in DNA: TGTGCCAGCAGTGATGGACAGGGGAACACTGAAGCTTTCTTT. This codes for CASSDGQGNTEAFF.

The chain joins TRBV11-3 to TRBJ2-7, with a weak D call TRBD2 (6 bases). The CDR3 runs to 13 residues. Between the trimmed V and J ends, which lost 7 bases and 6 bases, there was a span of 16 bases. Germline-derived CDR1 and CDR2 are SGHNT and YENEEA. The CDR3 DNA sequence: TGTGCCAGCACTTGGCGGGACTCGATCGAGCAGTACTTC. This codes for CASTWRDSIEQYF.

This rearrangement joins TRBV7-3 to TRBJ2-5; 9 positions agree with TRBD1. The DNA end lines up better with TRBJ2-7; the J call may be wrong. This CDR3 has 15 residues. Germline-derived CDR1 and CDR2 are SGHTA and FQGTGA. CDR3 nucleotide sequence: TGTGCCAGCAGCTCACTTGGGACAGGGAAATCCGAGCAGTACTTC. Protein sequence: CASSSLGTGKSEQYF.

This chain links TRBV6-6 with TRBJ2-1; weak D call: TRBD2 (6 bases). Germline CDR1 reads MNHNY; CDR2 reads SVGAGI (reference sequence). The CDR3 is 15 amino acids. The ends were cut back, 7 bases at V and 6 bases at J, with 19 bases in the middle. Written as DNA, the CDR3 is TGTGCCAGCATTAAAAATCCGGGACTCACCAATGAGCAGTTCTTC. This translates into CASIKNPGLTNEQFF.

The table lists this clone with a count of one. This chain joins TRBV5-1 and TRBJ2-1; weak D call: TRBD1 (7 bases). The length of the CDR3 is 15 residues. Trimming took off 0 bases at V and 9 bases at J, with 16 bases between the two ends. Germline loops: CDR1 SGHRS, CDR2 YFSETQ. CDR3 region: CASSLVGQGGVEQFF. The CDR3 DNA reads TGCGCCAGCAGCTTGGTTGGTCAGGGGGGAGTTGAGCAGTTCTTC.

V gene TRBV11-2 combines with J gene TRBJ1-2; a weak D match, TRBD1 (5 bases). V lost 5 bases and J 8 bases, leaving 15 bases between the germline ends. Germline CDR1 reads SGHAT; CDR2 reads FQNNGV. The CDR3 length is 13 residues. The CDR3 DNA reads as TGTGCCAGCAGCCAGGGTAGGGGTTTAGGCTACACCTTC. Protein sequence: CASSQGRGLGYTF.

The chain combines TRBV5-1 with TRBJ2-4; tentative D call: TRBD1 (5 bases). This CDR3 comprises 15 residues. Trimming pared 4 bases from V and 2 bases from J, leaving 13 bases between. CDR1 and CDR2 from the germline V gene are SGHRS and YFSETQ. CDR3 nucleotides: TGCGCCAGCAGCGATTTAGGGGTTTCCAAAAACATTCAGTACTTC. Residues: CASSDLGVSKNIQYF.

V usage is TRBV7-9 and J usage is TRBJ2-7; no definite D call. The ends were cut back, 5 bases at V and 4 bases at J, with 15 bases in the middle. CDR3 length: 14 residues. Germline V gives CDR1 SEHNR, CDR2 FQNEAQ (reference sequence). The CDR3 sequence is CASSPDGTAYEQYF. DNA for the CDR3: TGTGCCAGCAGCCCCGATGGTACAGCTTACGAGCAGTACTTC.

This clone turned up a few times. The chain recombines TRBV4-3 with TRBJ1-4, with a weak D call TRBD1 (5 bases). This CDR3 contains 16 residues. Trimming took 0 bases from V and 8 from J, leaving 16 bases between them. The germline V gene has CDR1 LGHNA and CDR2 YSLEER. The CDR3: CASSQDGGRGSEKLFF. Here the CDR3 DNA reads TGCGCCAGCAGCCAAGATGGGGGGAGGGGAAGCGAAAAACTGTTTTTT.